This T cell receptor (beta chain) derives from a study of radiotherapy plus CTLA-4 blockade in lung cancer. Patients with chemo-refractory metastatic non-small-cell lung cancer received focal radiation plus CTLA-4 blockade with ipilimumab. TCRdb keeps only in-frame clones here, not all; method: immunoSEQ multiplex PCR. In the table there are about 98,000 clones, 75% to 90% of which are singletons. The germline V gene has CDR1 MDHEN and CDR2 SYDVKM. The V gene end was trimmed by 4 bases and the J gene end by 3 bases; junction bases not matched to a gene: 14. The CDR3 totals 17 residues. This TCR was sampled from a human donor with non-small cell lung cancer who had a partial response to radiotherapy plus ipilimumab. The chain links TRBV28 to TRBJ1-1; 7 bases agree with TRBD1. The specimen was peripheral blood, collected from a patient treated with radiotherapy plus ipilimumab. CDR3 region: CASSSLLHRGADTEAFF. Written as DNA, the CDR3 is TGTGCCAGCAGTTCCCTCCTGCACAGGGGAGCGGACACTGAAGCTTTCTTT.